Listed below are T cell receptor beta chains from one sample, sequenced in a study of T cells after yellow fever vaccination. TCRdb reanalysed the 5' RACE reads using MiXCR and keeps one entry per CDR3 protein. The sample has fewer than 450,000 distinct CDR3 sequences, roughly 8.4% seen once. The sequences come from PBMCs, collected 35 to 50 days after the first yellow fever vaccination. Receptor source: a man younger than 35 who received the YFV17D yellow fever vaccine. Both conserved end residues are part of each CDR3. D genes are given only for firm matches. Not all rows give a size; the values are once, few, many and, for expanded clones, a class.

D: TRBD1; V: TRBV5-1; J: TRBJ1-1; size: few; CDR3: CASSPRDRGATEAFF; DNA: TGCGCCAGCAGCCCCCGGGACAGGGGAGCCACTGAAGCTTTCTTT
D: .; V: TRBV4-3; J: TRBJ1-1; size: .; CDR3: CASSQGHYTEAFF; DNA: TGCGCCAGCAGCCAAGGGCACTACACTGAAGCTTTCTTT
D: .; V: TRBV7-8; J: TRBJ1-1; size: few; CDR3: CASSPAGNVEAFF; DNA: TGTGCCAGCAGCCCGGCCGGGAACGTTGAAGCTTTCTTT
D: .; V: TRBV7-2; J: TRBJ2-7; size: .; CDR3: CASSLKSSYEQYF; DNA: TGTGCCAGCAGCCTAAAAAGCTCCTACGAGCAGTACTTC
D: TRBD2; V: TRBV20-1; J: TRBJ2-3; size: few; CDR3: CSARGTSGGRTDTQYF; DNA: TGCAGTGCTAGAGGAACTAGCGGGGGCCGCACAGATACGCAGTATTTT
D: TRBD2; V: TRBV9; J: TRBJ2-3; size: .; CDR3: CASSVGLAGGRFTKTDTQYF; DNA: TGTGCCAGCAGCGTAGGTCTAGCGGGGGGCCGCTTCACCAAAACAGATACGCAGTATTTT
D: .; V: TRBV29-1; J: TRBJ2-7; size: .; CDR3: CSVEGFGYEQYF; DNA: TGCAGCGTTGAGGGATTTGGCTACGAGCAGTACTTC
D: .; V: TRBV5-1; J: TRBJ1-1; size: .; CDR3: CASSLRRSGGTEAFF; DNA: TGCGCCAGCAGCTTGCGCCGCTCTGGAGGCACTGAAGCTTTCTTT
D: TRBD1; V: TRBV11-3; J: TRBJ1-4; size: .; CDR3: CGKGARGEKLFF; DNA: TGTGGAAAGGGGGCGCGCGGTGAAAAACTGTTTTTT
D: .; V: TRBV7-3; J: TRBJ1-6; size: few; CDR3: CASSAIGNPNSPLHF; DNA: TGTGCCAGCAGCGCCATTGGGAACCCCAATTCACCCCTCCACTTT
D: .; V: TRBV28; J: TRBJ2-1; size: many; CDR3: CASSLYGSSYNEQFF; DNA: TGTGCCAGCAGTTTATACGGGTCAAGCTACAATGAGCAGTTCTTC
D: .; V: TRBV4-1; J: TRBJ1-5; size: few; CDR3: CASSHAAGIQPQHF; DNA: TGCGCCAGCAGCCACGCGGCAGGAATTCAGCCCCAGCATTTT
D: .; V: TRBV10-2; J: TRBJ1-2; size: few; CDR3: CARGLDESGHGYTF; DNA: TGCGCCAGGGGGTTAGACGAGAGTGGGCACGGCTACACCTTC
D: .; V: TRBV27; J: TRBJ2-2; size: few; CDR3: CASSPTYNTGELFF; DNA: TGTGCCAGCAGTCCTACATACAACACCGGGGAGCTGTTTTTT
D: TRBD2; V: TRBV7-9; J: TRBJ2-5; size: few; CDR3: CASSSPRLAGTQETQYF; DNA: TGTGCCAGCAGCTCCCCCCGTCTAGCGGGGACCCAAGAGACCCAGTACTTC
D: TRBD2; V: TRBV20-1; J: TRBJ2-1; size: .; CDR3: CSARVQTSGGGEQFF; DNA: TGCAGTGCTAGAGTCCAGACTAGCGGGGGGGGTGAGCAGTTCTTC
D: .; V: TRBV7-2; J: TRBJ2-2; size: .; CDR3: CASSPYLPGELFF; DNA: TGTGCCAGCAGCCCCTACTTACCCGGGGAGCTGTTTTTT
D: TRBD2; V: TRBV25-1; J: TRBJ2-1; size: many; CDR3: CASSDRVGLAGSYNEQFF; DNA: TGTGCCAGCAGTGATAGGGTAGGGCTAGCGGGCTCCTACAATGAGCAGTTCTTC
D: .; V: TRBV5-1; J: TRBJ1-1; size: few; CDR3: CASSFSGFDEAFF; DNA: TGCGCCAGCAGCTTTAGTGGTTTCGATGAAGCTTTCTTT
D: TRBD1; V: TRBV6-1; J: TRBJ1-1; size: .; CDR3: CASSTWTGKLPEAFF; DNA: TGTGCCAGCAGTACATGGACAGGGAAATTACCTGAAGCTTTCTTT
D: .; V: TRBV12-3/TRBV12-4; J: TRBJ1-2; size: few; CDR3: CASTFGVANYGYTF; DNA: TGTGCCAGCACTTTTGGAGTCGCTAACTATGGCTACACCTTC
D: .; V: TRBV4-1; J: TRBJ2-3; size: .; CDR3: CASSQVGQPDTQYF; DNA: TGCGCCAGCAGCCAAGTCGGTCAGCCAGATACGCAGTATTTT
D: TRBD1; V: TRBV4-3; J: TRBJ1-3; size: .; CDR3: CASSQGQGNGNTIYF; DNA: TGCGCCAGCAGCCAAGGACAGGGAAACGGAAACACCATATATTTT
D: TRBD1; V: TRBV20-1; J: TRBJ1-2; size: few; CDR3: CSARLWGQGAGGGYTF; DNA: TGCAGTGCTAGACTATGGGGACAGGGGGCAGGAGGTGGCTACACCTTC
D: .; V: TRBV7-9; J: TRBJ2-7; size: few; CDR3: CASSYLIEDYEQYF; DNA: TGTGCCAGCAGCTACCTAATAGAGGACTACGAGCAGTACTTC
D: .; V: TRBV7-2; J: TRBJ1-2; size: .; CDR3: CASSPRLWPGYTF; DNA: TGTGCCAGCAGCCCCAGGTTATGGCCTGGCTACACCTTC
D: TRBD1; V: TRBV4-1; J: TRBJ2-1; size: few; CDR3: CASSQPLRDRDNEQFF; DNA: TGCGCCAGCAGCCAACCCCTCCGGGACAGGGACAATGAGCAGTTCTTC
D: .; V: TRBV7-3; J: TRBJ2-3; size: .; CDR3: CASSLSLGDTQYF; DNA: TGTGCCAGCAGCTTAAGTTTAGGAGATACGCAGTATTTT
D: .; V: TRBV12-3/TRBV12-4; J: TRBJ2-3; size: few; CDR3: CASSGRGLDTQYF; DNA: TGTGCCAGCAGCGGAAGGGGGTTAGATACGCAGTATTTT
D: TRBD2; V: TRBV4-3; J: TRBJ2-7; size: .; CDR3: CASSQRTSGYSYEQYF; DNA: TGCGCCAGCAGCCAAAGGACTAGCGGATACTCCTACGAGCAGTACTTC
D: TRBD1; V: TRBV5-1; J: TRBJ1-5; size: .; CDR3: CASSLAPTGQGNQPQHF; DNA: TGCGCCAGCAGCTTGGCCCCTACTGGACAGGGTAATCAGCCCCAGCATTTT
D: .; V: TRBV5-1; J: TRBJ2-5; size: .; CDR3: CASSSPHETEETQYF; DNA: TGCGCCAGCAGCTCACCCCACGAAACCGAAGAGACCCAGTACTTC
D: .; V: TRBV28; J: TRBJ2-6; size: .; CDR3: CASTPTQGMAGANVLTF; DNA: TGTGCCAGTACTCCCACGCAGGGGATGGCTGGGGCCAACGTCCTGACTTTC
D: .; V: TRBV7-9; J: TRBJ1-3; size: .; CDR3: CASSLSRASGNTIYF; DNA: TGTGCCAGCAGCCTCTCCAGGGCCTCTGGAAACACCATATATTTT
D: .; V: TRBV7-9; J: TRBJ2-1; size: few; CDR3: CASSSGTGLTIEQFF; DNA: TGTGCCAGCAGCTCAGGGACCGGCCTTACAATTGAGCAGTTCTTC
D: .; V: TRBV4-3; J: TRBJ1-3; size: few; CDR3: CASTVTVSSGNTIYF; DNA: TGCGCCAGCACCGTGACTGTTAGCTCTGGAAACACCATATATTTT
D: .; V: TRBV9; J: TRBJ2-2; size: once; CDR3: CASSVARRGGTGELFF; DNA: TGTGCCAGCAGCGTAGCCAGGCGAGGGGGCACCGGGGAGCTGTTTTTT
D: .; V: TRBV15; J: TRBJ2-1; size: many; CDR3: CATSRDDRAYNEQFF; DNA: TGTGCCACCAGCAGAGATGACCGGGCCTACAATGAGCAGTTCTTC
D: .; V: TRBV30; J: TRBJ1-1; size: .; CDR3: CAWSTRTGTPEAFF; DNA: TGTGCCTGGAGTACTAGAACCGGGACCCCTGAAGCTTTCTTT
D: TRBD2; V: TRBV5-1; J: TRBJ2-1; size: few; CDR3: CASRGSGGPRYNEQFF; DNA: TGCGCCAGCAGGGGTAGCGGGGGGCCAAGGTACAATGAGCAGTTCTTC
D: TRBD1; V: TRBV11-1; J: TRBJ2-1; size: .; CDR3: CASSLVGTGGLSEQFF; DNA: TGTGCCAGCAGCTTAGTCGGGACAGGGGGTCTCAGTGAGCAGTTCTTC
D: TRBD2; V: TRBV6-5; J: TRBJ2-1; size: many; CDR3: CASSYGTSGGNEQFF; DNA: TGTGCCAGCAGTTACGGGACTAGCGGGGGTAATGAGCAGTTCTTC
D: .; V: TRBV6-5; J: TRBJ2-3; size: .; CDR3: CASSYSPRALTDTQYF; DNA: TGTGCCAGCAGTTACTCCCCTCGGGCGCTCACAGATACGCAGTATTTT
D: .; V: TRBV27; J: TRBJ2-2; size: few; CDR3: CASSFRLAGELFF; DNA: TGTGCCAGCAGTTTCAGACTAGCCGGGGAGCTGTTTTTT
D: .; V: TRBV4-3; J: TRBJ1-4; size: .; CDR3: CASSQESPGSATNEKLFF; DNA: TGCGCCAGCAGCCAAGAAAGCCCCGGCAGTGCAACTAATGAAAAACTGTTTTTT
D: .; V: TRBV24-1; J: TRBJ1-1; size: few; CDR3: CATGSGGALNTEAFF; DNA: TGTGCCACCGGGAGCGGGGGGGCCCTGAACACTGAAGCTTTCTTT
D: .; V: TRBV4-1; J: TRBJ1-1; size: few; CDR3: CASSHPMRQVEAFF; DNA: TGCGCCAGCAGCCATCCCATGAGACAGGTTGAAGCTTTCTTT
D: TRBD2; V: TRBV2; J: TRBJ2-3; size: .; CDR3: CASSASAGVGTQYF; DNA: TGTGCCAGCAGTGCTTCGGCGGGGGTGGGTACGCAGTATTTT
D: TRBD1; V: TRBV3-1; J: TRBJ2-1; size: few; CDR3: CASSQGQAYNEQFF; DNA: TGTGCCAGCAGCCAGGGACAGGCCTACAATGAGCAGTTCTTC
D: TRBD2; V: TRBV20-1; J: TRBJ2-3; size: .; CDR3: CSARHWTSGGPAQYF; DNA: TGCAGTGCTAGGCATTGGACTAGCGGGGGCCCTGCGCAGTATTTT
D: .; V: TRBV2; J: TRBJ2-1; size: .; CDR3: CARRVKGERFF; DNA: TGTGCCAGGAGGGTTAAGGGTGAGCGGTTCTTC
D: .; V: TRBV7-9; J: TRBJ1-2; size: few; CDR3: CASSLVGGWGYTF; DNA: TGTGCCAGCAGCTTAGTCGGGGGATGGGGCTACACCTTC
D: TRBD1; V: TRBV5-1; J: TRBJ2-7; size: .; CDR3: CDSSLESRDRYSYEQYF; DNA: TGCGACAGCAGCTTGGAGAGCCGGGACAGGTACTCCTACGAGCAGTACTTC
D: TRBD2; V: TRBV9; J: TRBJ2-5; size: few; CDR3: CASSVHQGTSSGETQYF; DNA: TGTGCCAGCAGCGTACACCAAGGGACTAGTTCAGGAGAGACCCAGTACTTC
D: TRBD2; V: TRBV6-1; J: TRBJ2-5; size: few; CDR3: CASTKPGGTSGRQETQYF; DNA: TGTGCCAGCACCAAACCGGGGGGGACTAGCGGTAGGCAAGAGACCCAGTACTTC